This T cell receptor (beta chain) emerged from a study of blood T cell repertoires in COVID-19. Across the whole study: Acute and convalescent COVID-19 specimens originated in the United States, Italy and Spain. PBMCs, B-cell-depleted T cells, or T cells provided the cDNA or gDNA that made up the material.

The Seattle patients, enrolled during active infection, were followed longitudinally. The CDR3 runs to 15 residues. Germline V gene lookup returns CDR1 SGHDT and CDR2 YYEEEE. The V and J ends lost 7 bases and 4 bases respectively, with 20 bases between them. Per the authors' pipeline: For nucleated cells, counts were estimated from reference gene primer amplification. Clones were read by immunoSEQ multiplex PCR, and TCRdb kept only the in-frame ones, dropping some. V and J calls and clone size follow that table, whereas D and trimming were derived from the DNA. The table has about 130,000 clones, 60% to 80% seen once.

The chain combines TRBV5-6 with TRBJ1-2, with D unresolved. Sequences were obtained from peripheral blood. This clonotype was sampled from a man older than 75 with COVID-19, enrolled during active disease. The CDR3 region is CASESAPVRLYGYTF. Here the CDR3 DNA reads TGTGCCAGCGAGAGCGCACCCGTACGACTCTATGGCTACACCTTC.